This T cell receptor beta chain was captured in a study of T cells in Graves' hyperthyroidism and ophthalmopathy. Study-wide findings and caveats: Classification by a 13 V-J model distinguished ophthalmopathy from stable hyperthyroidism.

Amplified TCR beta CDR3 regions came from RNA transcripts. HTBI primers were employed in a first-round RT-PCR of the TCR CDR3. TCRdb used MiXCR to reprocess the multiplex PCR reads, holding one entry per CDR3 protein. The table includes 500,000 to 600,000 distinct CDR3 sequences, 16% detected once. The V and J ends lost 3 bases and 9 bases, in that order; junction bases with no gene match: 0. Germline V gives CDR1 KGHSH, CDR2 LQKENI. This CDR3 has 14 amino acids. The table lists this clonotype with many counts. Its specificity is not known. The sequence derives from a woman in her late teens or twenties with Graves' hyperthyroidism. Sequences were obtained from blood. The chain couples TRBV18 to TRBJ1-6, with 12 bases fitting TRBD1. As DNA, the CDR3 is TGTGCCAGCTCACCGGGACAGGGGGCTTCACCCCTCCACTTT. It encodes CASSPGQGASPLHF.